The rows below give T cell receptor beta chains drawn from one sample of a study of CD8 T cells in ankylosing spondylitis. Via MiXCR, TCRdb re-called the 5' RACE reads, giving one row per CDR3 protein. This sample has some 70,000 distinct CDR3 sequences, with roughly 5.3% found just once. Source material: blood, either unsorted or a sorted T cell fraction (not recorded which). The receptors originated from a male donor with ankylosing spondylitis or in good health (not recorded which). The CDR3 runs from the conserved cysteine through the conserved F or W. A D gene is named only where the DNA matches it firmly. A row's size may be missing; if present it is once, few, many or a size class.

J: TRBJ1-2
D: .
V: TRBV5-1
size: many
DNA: TGCGCCAGCAGCTTCTACGGGGATGGCTACACCTTC
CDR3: CASSFYGDGYTF

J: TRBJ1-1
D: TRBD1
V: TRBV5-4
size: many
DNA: TGTGCCAGCAGCTTGGACCAGGCAGGGGGCACTGAAGCTTTCTTT
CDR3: CASSLDQAGGTEAFF

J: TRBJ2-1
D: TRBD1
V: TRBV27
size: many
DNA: TGTGCCAGCAGTTTAATTCAGGGGGCGTTTAATGAGCAGTTCTTC
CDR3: CASSLIQGAFNEQFF

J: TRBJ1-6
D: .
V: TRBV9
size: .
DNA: TGTGCCAGCAGCCCTAGAGGGCAGGTTGATAATTCACCCCTCCACTTT
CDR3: CASSPRGQVDNSPLHF

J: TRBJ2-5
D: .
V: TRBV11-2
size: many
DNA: TGTGCCAGCAGTTTTACAGGGGGGGTGTACCAAGAGACCCAGTACTTC
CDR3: CASSFTGGVYQETQYF

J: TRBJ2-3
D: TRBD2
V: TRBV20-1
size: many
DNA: TGCAGTGCTTTGGGACTAGCGGGGGGATCAGATACGCAGTATTTT
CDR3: CSALGLAGGSDTQYF

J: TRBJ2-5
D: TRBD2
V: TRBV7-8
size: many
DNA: TGTGCCAGCAGCTTAGTCGCGGGGAGGGGAGAGACCCAGTACTTC
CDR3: CASSLVAGRGETQYF

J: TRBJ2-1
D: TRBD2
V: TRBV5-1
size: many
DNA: TGCGCCAGCAGACTCCACACTGGACTAGCGGGGGATAATGAGCAGTTCTTC
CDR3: CASRLHTGLAGDNEQFF

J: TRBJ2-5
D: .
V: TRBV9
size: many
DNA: TGTGCCAGCAGCGTGGACCCCGGGGAAGAGACCCAGTACTTC
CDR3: CASSVDPGEETQYF

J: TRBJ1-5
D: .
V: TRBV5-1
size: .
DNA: TGCGCCAGCAGCCCCGGAGGGGGTTCCCAGCCCCAGCATTTT
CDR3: CASSPGGGSQPQHF

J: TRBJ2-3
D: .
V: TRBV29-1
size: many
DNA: TGCAGCGTTAACACGGACACAGATACGCAGTATTTT
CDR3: CSVNTDTDTQYF

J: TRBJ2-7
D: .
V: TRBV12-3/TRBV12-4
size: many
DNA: TGTGCCAGCAGTCCGCCGGACTTTTACGAGCAGTACTTC
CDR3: CASSPPDFYEQYF

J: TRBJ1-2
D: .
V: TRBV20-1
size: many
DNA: TGCAGTGCTAGAGATCGTAAGGCGGAGCAGGGCTACACCTTC
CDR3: CSARDRKAEQGYTF

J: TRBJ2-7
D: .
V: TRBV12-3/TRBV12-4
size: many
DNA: TGTGCCAGCAGTTCAGGGGAGAAGAGGCAGTACTTC
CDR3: CASSSGEKRQYF

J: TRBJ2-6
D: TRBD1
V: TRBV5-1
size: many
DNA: TGCGCCAGCAGCACCACAGGGGGTACTGGGGCCAACGTCCTGACTTTC
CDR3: CASSTTGGTGANVLTF

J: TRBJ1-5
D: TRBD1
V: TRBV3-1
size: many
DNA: TGTGCCAGCAGCCAAGGGACAGGGGGCATGGGGCCCCAGCATTTT
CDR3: CASSQGTGGMGPQHF

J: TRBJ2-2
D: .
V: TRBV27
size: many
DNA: TGTGCCAGCAGTTTATCGTGGGGGGCACCGGGGGAGCTGTTTTTT
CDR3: CASSLSWGAPGELFF

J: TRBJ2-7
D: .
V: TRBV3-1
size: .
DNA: TGTGCCAGCAGCCAAGGCAAGAAGACCTACGAGCAGTACTTC
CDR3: CASSQGKKTYEQYF

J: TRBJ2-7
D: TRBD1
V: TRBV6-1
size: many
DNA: TGTGCCAGCAGCCCAGGGGGATACTCCTACGAGCAGTACTTC
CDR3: CASSPGGYSYEQYF

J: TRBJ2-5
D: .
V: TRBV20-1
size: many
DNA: TGCAGTGCTAGAGCGTACCAAGAGACCCAGTACTTC
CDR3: CSARAYQETQYF

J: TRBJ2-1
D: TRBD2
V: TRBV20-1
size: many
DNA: TGCAGTGCACCGGGACTAGCGGGGAATGAGCAGTTCTTC
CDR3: CSAPGLAGNEQFF

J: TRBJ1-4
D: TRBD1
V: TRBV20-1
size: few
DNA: TGCTGTGCTAGAGCTCCCCCGCTGACAGGGGAAAATGAAAAACTGTTTTTT
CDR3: CCARAPPLTGENEKLFF

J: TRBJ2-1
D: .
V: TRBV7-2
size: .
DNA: TGTACCAGCAGCTTAGGGGCTACCTACACTGAGCAGTTCTTC
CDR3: CTSSLGATYTEQFF

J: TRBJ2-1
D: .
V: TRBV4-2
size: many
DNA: TGTGCCAGCAGCCAAGGGACGGTCTACAATGAGCAGTTCTTC
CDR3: CASSQGTVYNEQFF

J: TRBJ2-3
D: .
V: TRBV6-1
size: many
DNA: TGTGCCAGCAGTTTAAAAGCGGATACGCAGTATTTT
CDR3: CASSLKADTQYF

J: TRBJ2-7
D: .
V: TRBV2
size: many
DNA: TGTGCCAGCAGTGAGCGCGGCGAGCAGTACTTC
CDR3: CASSERGEQYF

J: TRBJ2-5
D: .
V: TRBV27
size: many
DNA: TGTGCCAGCAGTTCCCTGGGGCAGGCTCAAGAGACCCAGTACTTC
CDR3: CASSSLGQAQETQYF

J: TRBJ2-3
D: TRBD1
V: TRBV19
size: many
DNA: TGTGCCAGTAGTATAGGAGGGAAGACAGGGGGCACAGATACGCAGTATTTT
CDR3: CASSIGGKTGGTDTQYF

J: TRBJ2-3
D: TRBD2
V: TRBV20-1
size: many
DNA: TGCAGTGCTAGAGATTTCGGGGGGGCTGGGGATACGCAGTATTTT
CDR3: CSARDFGGAGDTQYF

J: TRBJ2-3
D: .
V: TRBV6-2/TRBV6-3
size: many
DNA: TGTGCCAGCAGTTACAACGGGGACCCTAGCACAGATACGCAGTATTTT
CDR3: CASSYNGDPSTDTQYF

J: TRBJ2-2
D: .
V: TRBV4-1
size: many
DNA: TGCGCCAGCAGCCCACAGCCTCTCACAGGGTTTGAAGACGGGGAGCTGTTTTTT
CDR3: CASSPQPLTGFEDGELFF

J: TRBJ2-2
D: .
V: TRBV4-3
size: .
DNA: TGCGCCAGCAGCCCGGTCCTGGTGGCAGATGAGACCGGGGAGCTGTTTTTT
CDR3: CASSPVLVADETGELFF

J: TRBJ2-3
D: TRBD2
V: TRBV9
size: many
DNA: TGTGCCAGCAGCGGTCTAGCGGGGGGTCGCACAGATACGCAGTATTTT
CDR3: CASSGLAGGRTDTQYF

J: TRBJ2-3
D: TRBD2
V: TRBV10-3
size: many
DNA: TGTGCCATCAGTGTGGTAGCGGGGGGAAACACAGATACGCAGTATTTT
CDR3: CAISVVAGGNTDTQYF

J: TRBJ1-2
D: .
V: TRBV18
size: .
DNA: TGTGCCAGCTCATTCAGGGCTCAGGATGGCTACACCTTC
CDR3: CASSFRAQDGYTF

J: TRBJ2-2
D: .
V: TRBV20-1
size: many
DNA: TGCAGTGCTAGATCACCTGGAGCCACCGGGGAGCTGTTTTTT
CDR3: CSARSPGATGELFF

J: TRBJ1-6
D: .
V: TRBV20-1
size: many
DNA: TGCAGTGCTAGAGACCTTCGGGGGGGGTCTAATTCACCCCTCCACTTT
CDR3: CSARDLRGGSNSPLHF

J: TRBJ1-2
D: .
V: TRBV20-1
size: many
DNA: TGCAGTGCTGCTCAGGGCAACTATGGCTACACCTTC
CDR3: CSAAQGNYGYTF

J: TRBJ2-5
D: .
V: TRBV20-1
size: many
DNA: TGCAGTGCTAGAGACTCCGAGACAGCCCGGGGGACCCAGTACTTC
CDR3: CSARDSETARGTQYF

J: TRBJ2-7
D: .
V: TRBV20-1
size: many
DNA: TGCAGTGCTAGAGAGTCGCTAGCGATTTCCTACGAGCAGTACTTC
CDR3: CSARESLAISYEQYF

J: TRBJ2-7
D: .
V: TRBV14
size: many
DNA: TGTGCCAGCAGCCAGGGCCCGAGCTCCTACGAGCAGTACTTC
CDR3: CASSQGPSSYEQYF

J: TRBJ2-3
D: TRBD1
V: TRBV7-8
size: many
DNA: TGTGCCAGCAGCTTGGGGACAGTAGGTACAGATACGCAGTATTTT
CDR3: CASSLGTVGTDTQYF

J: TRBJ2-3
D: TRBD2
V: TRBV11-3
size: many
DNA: TGTGCCAGCAGCTCCGGACTAGCGGGGACGGCAGATACGCAGTATTTT
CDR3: CASSSGLAGTADTQYF

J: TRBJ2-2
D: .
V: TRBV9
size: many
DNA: TGTGCCAGCAGCGTAGCCCTGACAAGCCCGAACACCGGGGAGCTGTTTTTT
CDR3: CASSVALTSPNTGELFF

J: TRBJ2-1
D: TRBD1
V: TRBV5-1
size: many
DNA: TGCGCCAGCAGCAAGGGACAGAAGAGCTACAATGAGCAGTTCTTC
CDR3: CASSKGQKSYNEQFF

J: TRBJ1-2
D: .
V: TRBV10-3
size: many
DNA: TGTGCCATCAGTGAGAACAGGGATACCTATGGCTACACCTTC
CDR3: CAISENRDTYGYTF

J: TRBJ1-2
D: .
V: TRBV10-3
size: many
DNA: TGTGCCATCAGTGCCGGTGGGGGGGGCACCCACTATGGCTACACCTTC
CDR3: CAISAGGGGTHYGYTF

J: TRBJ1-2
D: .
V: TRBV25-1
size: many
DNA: TGTGCCAGCAGTGAGGCGGCCGCTACGACGGACAGAATCATCTCTAACTATGGCTACACCTTC
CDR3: CASSEAAATTDRIISNYGYTF

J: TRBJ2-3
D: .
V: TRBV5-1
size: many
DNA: TGCGCCATCAGCTTCCCACAGGTGGATACGCAGTATTTT
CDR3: CAISFPQVDTQYF

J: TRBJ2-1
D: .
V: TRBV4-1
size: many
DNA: TGCGCCAGCAGCCGGGAAGGTGGCTACAATGAGCAGTTCTTC
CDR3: CASSREGGYNEQFF